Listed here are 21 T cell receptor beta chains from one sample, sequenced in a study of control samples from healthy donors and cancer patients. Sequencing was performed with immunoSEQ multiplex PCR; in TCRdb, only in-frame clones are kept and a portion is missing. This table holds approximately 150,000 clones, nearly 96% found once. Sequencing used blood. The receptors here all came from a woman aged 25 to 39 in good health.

CDR3 loop: CASSDVGSREQYF. For the CDR3, the DNA is TGTGCCAGCAGTGACGTGGGTTCCCGTGAGCAGTACTTC. The chain joins TRBV2 to TRBJ2-7; D uncertain. The CDR3 sequence is 13 residues long. Germline loops: CDR1 SNHLY, CDR2 FYNNEI. V was cut by 3 bases and J by 7 bases, with 13 bases left in between.

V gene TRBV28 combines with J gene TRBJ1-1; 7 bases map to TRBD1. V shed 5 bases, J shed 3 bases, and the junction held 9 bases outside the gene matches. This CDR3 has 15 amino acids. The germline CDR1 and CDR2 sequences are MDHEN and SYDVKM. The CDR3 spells CASSPPNRGYTEAFF. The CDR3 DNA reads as TGTGCCAGCAGTCCCCCTAACAGGGGTTACACTGAAGCTTTCTTT.

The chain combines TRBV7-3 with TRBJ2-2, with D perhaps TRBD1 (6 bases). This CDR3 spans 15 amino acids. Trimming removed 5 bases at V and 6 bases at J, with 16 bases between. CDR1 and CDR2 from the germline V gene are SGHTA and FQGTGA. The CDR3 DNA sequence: TGTGCCAGCAGCATCCAGGGGACCCCCCCCGGGGAGCTGTTTTTT. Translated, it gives CASSIQGTPPGELFF.

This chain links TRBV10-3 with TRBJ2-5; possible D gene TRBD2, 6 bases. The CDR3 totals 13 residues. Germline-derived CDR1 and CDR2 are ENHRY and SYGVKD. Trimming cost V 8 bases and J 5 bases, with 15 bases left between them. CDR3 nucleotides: TGTGCCATCCAAGTGGGACTCGGGGAGACCCAGTACTTC. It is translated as CAIQVGLGETQYF.

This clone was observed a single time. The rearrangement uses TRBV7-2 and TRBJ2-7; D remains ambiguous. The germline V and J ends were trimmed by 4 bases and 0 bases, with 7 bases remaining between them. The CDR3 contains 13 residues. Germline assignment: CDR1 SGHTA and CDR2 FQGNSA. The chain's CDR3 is CASSWTVSYEQYF. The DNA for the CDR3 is TGTGCCAGCAGCTGGACGGTCTCCTACGAGCAGTACTTC.

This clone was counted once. The CDR3: CASSPLDNEKLFF. CDR3 bases: TGTGCCAGCTCACCTTTGGATAATGAAAAACTGTTTTTT. The rearrangement uses TRBV18 and TRBJ1-4, with D unresolved. Germline CDR1 and CDR2: KGHSH and LQKENI. Trimming pared 3 bases from V and 4 bases from J, leaving 6 bases between. The CDR3 consists of 13 residues.

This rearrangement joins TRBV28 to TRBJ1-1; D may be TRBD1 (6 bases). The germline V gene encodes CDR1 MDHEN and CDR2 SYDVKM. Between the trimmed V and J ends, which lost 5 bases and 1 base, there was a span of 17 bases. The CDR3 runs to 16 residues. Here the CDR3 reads CASSPVVDRPNTEAFF. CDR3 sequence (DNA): TGTGCCAGCAGTCCGGTAGTGGACAGACCGAACACTGAAGCTTTCTTT.

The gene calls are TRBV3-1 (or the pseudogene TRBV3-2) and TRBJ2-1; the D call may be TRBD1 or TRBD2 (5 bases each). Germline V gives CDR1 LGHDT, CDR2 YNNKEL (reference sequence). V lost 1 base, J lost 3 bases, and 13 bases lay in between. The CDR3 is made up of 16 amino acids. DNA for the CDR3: TGTGCCAGCAGCCAAGCAGGGAGAGGGAACTACAATGAGCAGTTCTTC. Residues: CASSQAGRGNYNEQFF.

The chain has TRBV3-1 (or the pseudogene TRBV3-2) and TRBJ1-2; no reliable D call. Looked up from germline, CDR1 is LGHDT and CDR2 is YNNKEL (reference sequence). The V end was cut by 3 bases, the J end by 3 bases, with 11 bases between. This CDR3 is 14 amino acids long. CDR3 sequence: CASSHGNLDYGYTF. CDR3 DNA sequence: TGTGCCAGCAGCCACGGGAATTTGGACTATGGCTACACCTTC.

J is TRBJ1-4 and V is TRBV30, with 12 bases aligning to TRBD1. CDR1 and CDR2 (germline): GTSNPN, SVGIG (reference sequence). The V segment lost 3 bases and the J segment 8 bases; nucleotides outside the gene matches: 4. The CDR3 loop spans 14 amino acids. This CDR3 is CAWRGTGGAEKLFF. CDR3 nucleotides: TGTGCCTGGAGGGGGACAGGGGGCGCGGAAAAACTGTTTTTT.

The DNA for the CDR3 is TGTGCCAGCAGCCGCGGACTAGAGAGCCCGAGCGATACGCAGTATTTT. Translating it yields CASSRGLESPSDTQYF. The genes are TRBV13 and TRBJ2-3; TRBD2 matches at 7 bases. V dropped 5 bases and J dropped 6; count of bases not matched to a gene: 14. This CDR3 is 16 amino acids long. Germline lookup yields CDR1 PRHDT and CDR2 FYEKMQ (reference sequence).

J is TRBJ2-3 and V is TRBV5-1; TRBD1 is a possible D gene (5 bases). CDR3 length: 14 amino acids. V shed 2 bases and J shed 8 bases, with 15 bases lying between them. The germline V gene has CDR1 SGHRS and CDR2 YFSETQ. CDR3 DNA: TGCGCCAGCAGCTTTGGACAAGCTACGGGTACGCAGTATTTT. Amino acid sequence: CASSFGQATGTQYF.

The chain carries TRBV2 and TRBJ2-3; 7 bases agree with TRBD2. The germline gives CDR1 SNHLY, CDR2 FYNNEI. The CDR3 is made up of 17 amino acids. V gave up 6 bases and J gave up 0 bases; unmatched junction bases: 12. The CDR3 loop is CASRDTRLAPSTDTQYF. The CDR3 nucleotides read TGTGCCAGCAGGGATACACGACTAGCACCTAGCACAGATACGCAGTATTTT.

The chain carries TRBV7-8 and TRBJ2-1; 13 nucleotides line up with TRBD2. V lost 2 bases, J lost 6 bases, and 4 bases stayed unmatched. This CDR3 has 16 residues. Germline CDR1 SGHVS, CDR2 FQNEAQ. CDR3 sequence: CASSLPGTSGVNEQFF. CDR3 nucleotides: TGTGCCAGCAGCTTACCCGGGACTAGCGGGGTCAATGAGCAGTTCTTC.

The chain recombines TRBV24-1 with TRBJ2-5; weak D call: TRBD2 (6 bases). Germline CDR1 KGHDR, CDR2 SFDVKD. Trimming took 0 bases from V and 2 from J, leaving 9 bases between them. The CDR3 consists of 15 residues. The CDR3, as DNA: TGTGCCACCAGTGATTTGAGAGGGACTCAAGAGACCCAGTACTTC. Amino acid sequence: CATSDLRGTQETQYF.

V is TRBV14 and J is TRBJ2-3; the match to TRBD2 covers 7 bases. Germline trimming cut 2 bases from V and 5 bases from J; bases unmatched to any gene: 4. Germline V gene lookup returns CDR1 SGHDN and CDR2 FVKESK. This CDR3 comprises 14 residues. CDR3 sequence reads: CASSQILAGDTQYF. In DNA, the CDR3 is TGTGCCAGCAGCCAAATTTTAGCGGGAGATACGCAGTATTTT.

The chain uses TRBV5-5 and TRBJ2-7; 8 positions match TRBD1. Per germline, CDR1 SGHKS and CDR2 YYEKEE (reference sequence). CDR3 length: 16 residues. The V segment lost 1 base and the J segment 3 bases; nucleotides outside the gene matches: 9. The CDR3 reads CASSLSPDRGNYEQYF. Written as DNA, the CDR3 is TGTGCCAGCAGCTTGAGCCCCGACAGGGGCAACTACGAGCAGTACTTC.

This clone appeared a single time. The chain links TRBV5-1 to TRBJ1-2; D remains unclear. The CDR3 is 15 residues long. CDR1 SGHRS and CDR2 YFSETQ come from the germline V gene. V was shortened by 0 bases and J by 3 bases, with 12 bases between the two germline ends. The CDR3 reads CASSLVGSGYYGYTF. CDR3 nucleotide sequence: TGCGCCAGCAGCTTGGTCGGATCGGGATACTATGGCTACACCTTC.

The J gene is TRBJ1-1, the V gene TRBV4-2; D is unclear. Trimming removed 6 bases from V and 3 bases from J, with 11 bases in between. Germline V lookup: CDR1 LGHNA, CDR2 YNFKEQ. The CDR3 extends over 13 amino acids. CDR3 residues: CASRSLKDTEAFF. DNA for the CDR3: TGTGCCAGCAGGAGTCTTAAAGACACTGAAGCTTTCTTT.

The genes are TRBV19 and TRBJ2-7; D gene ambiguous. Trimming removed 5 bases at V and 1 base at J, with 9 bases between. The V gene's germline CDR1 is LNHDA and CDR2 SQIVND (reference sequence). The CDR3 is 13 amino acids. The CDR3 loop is CASSDRPSYEQYF. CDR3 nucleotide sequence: TGTGCCAGTAGTGACCGGCCTTCCTACGAGCAGTACTTC.

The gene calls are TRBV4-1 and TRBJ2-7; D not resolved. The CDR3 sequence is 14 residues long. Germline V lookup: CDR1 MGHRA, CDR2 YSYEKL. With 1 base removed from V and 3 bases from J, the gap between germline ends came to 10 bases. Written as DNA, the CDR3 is TGCGCCAGCAGCCAAGTCGGAATCCACTACGAGCAGTACTTC. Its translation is CASSQVGIHYEQYF.